This record looks at one T cell receptor (beta chain) sequence and its context. Its antigen is unknown. This sample was taken from a study of cytomegalovirus exposure and HLA in healthy donors. Whole-study results and caveats: Many donors shared some public TCRs, even though most TCR sequences were rare. The study put about 180 TCR beta chains on its list as cytomegalovirus-associated. The CMV antigen specificity of three CMV-associated chains was confirmed through in vitro analysis. According to a later analysis, TCR clusters from the first cohort tended to co-occur in the 100 to 150 validation repertoires.

Method: immunoSEQ multiplex PCR; TCRdb's copy keeps in-frame clones and lacks some. In the table there are some 170,000 clones, approximately 86% of which are singletons. The CDR3 spans 16 residues. V lost 3 bases and J 2 bases, leaving 15 bases between the germline ends. The germline CDR1 and CDR2 sequences are SGHRS and YFSETQ. The origin of this receptor is a man aged 25-45 years in good health and CMV-seropositive. The sample was PBMCs. The chain is built from TRBV5-1 and TRBJ1-3, with a possible D match to TRBD1 (6 bases). The CDR3 spells CASSSRPGTTGNTIYF. The CDR3, as DNA: TGCGCCAGCAGCTCCCGCCCCGGGACAACTGGAAACACCATATATTTT.